This entry features one T cell receptor beta chain sequence. Its antigen is as yet unknown. The CDR3 runs to 15 residues. CDR1 and CDR2 (germline): SGDLS, YYNGEE. Trimming removed 0 bases from V and 3 bases from J, with 10 bases in between. The entry originates in a study of Graves' ophthalmopathy and Graves' hyperthyroidism. The TCR beta CDR3 regions underwent amplification from RNA transcripts. RT-PCR in the first round used HTBI primers; a second-round multiplex PCR followed. TCRdb ran MiXCR on the multiplex PCR reads and lists one entry per CDR3 protein. The sample has about 1.2 million distinct CDR3 sequences; 35% to 45% are singletons. Study results and limitations: At just under 71% sensitivity and 72.22% specificity, the model predicted progression of the ophthalmopathy.

Material: peripheral blood or thyroid tissue (not recorded which). The origin of this receptor is an adult man with Graves' hyperthyroidism. This rearrangement joins TRBV9 to TRBJ1-5; D gene ambiguous. The CDR3 region is CASSVVRDSNQPQHF. The CDR3, as DNA: TGTGCCAGCAGCGTAGTGAGGGATTCCAATCAGCCCCAGCATTTT.